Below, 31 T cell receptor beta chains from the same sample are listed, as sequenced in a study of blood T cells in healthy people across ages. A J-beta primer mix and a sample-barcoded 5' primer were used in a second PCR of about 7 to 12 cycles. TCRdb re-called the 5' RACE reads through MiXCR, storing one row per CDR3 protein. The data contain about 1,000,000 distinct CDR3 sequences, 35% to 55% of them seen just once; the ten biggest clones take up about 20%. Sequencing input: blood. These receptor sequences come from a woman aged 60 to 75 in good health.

The CDR3 DNA is TGCAGTGCTAGAGGGAGACTAGCGGGAGATCATACGCAGTATTTT. Translated: CSARGRLAGDHTQYF. The V gene is TRBV20-1, the J gene TRBJ2-3; 12 bases line up with TRBD2. The junction had 6 bases not matched to a gene; V was cut back by 1 base and J by 7 bases. The CDR3 covers 15 residues. CDR1 is DFQATT and CDR2 is SNEGSKA in the germline V gene (reference sequence).

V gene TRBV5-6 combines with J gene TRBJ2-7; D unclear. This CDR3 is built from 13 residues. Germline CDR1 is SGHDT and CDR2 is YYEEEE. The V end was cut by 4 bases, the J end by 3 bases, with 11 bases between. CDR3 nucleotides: TGTGCCAGCAGCCCTCGGTGGAGCTACGAGCAGTACTTC. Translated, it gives CASSPRWSYEQYF.

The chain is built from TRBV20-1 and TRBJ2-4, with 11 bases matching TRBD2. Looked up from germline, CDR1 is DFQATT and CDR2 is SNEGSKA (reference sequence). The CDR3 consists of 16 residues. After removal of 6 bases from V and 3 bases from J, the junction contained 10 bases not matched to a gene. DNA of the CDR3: TGCAGTGCGACGGAACTAGCGGGAGTGGGCAAAAACATTCAGTACTTC. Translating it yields CSATELAGVGKNIQYF.

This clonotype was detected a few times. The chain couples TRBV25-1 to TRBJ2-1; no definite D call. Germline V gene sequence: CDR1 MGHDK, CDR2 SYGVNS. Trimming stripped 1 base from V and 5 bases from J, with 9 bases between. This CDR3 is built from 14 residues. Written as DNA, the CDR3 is TGTGCCAGCAGTGAATTCAGCGTCGACAATGAGCAGTTCTTC. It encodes CASSEFSVDNEQFF.

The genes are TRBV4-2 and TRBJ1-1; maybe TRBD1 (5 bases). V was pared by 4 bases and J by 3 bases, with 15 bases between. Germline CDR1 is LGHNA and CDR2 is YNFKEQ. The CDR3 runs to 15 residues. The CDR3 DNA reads TGTGCCAGCAGCCGAGAGGCAGGGTTCGACACTGAAGCTTTCTTT. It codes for CASSREAGFDTEAFF.

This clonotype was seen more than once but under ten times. In DNA, the CDR3 is TGTGCCACCACTCGTGGGGTTGCCCAGGATAATTCACCCCTCCACTTT. Amino acids: CATTRGVAQDNSPLHF. The chain couples TRBV10-3 to TRBJ1-6; D unclear. CDR1 and CDR2 from the germline V gene are ENHRY and SYGVKD. The CDR3 spans 16 residues. V lost 10 bases to trimming and J lost 5 bases, with 21 bases between them.

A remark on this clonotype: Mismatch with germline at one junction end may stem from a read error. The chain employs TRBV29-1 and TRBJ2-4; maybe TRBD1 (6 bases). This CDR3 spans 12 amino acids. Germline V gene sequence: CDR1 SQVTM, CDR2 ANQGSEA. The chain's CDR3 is CGVTIGGNIQYF. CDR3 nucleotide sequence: TGCGGCGTAACAATAGGGGGAAACATTCAGTACTTC.

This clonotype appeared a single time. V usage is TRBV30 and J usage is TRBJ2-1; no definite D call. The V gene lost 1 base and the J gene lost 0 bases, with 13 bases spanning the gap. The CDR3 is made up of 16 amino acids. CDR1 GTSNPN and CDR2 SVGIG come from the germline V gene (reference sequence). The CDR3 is CAWSASFHSSYNEQFF. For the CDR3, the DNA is TGTGCCTGGAGTGCTAGTTTTCATTCCTCCTACAATGAGCAGTTCTTC.

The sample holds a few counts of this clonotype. The CDR3 loop is CASSAGTKPTEQYF. CDR3 DNA: TGTGCCAGCAGTGCGGGGACGAAACCCACGGAGCAGTACTTC. V is TRBV25-1 and J is TRBJ2-7; D possibly matches TRBD1 or TRBD2 (5 bases each). The germline V gene encodes CDR1 MGHDK and CDR2 SYGVNS. The CDR3 length is 14 residues. V shed 4 bases and J shed 7 bases, with 17 bases lying between them.

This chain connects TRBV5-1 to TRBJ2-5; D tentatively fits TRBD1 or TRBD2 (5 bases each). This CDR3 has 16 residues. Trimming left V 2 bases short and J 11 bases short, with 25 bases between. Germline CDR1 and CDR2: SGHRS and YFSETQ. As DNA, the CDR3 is TGCGCCAGCAGCTTCACGGGACGGCTACCCGCTGATGAGCAGTACTTC. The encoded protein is CASSFTGRLPADEQYF.

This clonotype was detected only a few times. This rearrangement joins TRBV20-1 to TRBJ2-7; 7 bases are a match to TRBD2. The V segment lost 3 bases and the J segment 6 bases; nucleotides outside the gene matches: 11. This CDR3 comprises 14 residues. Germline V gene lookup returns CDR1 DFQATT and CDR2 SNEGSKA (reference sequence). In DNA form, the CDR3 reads TGCAGTGCTAGTAGGTGGGAGGGCCGTAGCGAGCAGTACTTC. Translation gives CSASRWEGRSEQYF.

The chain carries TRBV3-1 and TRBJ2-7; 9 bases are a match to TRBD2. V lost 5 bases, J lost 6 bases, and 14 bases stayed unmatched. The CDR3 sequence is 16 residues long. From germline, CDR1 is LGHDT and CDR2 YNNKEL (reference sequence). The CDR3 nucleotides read TGTGCCAGCAGCGACTTCGATAGCGGGAGAGTATGCGAGCAGTACTTC. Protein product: CASSDFDSGRVCEQYF.

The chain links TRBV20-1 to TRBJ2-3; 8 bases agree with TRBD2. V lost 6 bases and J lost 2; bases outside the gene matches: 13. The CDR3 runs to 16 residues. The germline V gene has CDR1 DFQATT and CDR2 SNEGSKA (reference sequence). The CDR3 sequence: CSAGFAGGVNTDTQYF. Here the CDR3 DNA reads TGCAGTGCAGGTTTTGCGGGAGGCGTCAACACAGATACGCAGTATTTT.

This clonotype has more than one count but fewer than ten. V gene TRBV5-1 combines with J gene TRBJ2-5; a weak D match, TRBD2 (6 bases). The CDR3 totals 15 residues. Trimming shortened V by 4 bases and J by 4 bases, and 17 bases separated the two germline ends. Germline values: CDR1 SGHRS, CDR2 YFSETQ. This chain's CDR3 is CASSRTVSGVETQYF. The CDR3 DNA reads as TGCGCCAGCAGCCGAACGGTATCGGGAGTAGAGACCCAGTACTTC.

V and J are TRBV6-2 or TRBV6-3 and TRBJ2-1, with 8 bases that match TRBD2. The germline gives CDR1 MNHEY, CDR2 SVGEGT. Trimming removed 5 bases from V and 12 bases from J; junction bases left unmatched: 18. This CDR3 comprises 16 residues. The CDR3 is CASSPPGLADPGGQFF. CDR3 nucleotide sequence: TGTGCCAGCAGTCCCCCCGGACTAGCCGACCCGGGAGGGCAGTTCTTC.

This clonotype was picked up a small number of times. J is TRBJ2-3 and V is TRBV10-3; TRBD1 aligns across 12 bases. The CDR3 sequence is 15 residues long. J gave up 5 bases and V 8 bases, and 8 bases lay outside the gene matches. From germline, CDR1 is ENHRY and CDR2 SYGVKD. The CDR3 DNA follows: TGTGCCATCGCCGTGGGACAGGGGGCGGGAGATACGCAGTATTTT. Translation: CAIAVGQGAGDTQYF.

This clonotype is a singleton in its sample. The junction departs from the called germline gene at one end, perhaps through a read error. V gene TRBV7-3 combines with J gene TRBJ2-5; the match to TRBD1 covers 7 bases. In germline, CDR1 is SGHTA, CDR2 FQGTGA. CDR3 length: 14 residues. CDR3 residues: CASSVTGVGETQYF. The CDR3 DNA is TGTGCCAGCAGCGTAACAGGGGTTGGAGAGACCCAGTACTTC.

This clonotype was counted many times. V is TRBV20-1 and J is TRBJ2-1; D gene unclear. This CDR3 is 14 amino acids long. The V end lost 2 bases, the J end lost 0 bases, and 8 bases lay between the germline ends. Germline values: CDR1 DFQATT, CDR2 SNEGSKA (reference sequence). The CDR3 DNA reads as TGCAGTGCTAGACCTCCGCCCTCCTACAATGAGCAGTTCTTC. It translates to CSARPPPSYNEQFF.

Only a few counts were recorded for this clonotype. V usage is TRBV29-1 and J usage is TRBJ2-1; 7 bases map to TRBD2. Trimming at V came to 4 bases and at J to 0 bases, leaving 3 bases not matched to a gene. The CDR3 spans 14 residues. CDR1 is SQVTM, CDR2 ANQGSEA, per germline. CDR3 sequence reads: CSVVSGTSYNEQFF. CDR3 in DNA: TGCAGCGTTGTAAGCGGGACCTCCTACAATGAGCAGTTCTTC.

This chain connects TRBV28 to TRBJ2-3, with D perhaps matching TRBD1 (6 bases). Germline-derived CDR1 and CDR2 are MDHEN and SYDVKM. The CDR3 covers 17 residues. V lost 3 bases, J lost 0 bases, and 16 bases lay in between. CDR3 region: CASSLTRGKGSTDTQYF. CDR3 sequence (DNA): TGTGCCAGCAGTTTGACGAGGGGGAAGGGGAGCACAGATACGCAGTATTTT.

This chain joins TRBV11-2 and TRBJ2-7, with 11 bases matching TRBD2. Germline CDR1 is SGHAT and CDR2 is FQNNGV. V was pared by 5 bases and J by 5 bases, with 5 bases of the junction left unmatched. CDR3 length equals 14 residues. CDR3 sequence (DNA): TGTGCCAGCAGCCCGACTAGCGGGATAAACGAGCAGTACTTC. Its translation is CASSPTSGINEQYF.

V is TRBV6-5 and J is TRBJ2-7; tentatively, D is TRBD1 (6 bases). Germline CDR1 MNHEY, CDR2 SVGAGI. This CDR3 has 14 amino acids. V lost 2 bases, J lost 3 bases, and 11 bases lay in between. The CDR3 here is CASSYRDTSYEQYF. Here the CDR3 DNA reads TGTGCCAGCAGTTACCGGGACACCAGCTACGAGCAGTACTTC.

The CDR3 DNA is TGCAGCGTTGTTGAGGGAAGTGGCGAAAAACTGTTTTTT. Its protein is CSVVEGSGEKLFF. The chain uses TRBV29-1 and TRBJ1-4, with no clear D. V dropped 4 bases and J dropped 8 bases, with 14 bases sitting between them. There are 13 residues in the CDR3. Germline lookup yields CDR1 SQVTM and CDR2 ANQGSEA.

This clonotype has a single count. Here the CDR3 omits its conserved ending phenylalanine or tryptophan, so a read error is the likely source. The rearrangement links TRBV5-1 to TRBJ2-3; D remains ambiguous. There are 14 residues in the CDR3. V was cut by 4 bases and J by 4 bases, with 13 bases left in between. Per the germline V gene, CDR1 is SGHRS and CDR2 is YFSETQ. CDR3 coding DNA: TGCGCCAGCAGCCCAGTGGGGTACCCAGATACGCAGTATTCT. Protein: CASSPVGYPDTQYS.

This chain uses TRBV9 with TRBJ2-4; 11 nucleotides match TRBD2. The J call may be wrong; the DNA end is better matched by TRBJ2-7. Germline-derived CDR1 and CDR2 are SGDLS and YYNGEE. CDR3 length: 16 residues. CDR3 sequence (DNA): TGTGCCAGCAGCGTAGAACTAGCGGGAGTTCGAAACGAGCAGTACTTC. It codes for CASSVELAGVRNEQYF.

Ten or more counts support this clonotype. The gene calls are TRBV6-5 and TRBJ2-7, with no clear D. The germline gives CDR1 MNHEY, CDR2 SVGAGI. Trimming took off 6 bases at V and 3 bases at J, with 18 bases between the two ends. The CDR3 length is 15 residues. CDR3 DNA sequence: TGTGCCAGCAGCCCCCTCCGCTTGCCCCGCTACGAGCAGTACTTC. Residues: CASSPLRLPRYEQYF.

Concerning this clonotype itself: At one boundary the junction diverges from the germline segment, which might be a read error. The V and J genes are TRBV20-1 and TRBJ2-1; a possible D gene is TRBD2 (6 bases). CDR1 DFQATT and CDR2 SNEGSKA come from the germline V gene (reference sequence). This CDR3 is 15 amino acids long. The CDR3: CSTRTMSGSYNEQFF. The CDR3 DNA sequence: TGCAGTACTAGGACTATGTCTGGCTCCTACAATGAGCAGTTCTTC.

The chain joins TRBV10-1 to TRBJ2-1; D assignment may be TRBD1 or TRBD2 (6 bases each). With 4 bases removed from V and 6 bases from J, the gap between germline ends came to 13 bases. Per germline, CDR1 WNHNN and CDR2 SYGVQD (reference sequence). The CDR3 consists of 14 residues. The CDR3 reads CASSGGKGGNEQFF. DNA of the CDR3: TGCGCCAGCAGTGGGGGGAAGGGGGGCAATGAGCAGTTCTTC.

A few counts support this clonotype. CDR3 protein: CSAHLAGGLLYEQYF. CDR3 nucleotides: TGCAGTGCTCACTTAGCGGGAGGGCTTCTATACGAGCAGTACTTC. The chain has TRBV20-1 and TRBJ2-5, with 11 nucleotides matching TRBD2. The DNA end is more similar to TRBJ2-7, so the J call may be wrong. CDR3 size: 15 residues. CDR1 is DFQATT, CDR2 SNEGSKA, per germline (reference sequence).

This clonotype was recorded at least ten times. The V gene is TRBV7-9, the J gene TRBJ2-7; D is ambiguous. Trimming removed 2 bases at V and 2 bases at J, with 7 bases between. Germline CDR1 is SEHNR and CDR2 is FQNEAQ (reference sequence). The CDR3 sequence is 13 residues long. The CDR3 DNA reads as TGTGCCAGCAGCTTACCCTCTACCTACGAGCAGTACTTC. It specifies CASSLPSTYEQYF.

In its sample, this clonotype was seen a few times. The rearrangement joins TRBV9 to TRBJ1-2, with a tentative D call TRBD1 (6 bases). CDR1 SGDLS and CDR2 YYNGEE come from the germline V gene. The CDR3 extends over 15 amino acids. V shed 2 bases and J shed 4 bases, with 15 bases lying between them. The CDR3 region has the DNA TGTGCCAGCAGCGTTCAAATAGGGGGGAGCTATGGCTACACCTTC. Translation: CASSVQIGGSYGYTF.